The sequence of this TCR beta chain was determined in a study of T-cell reconstitution after alpha-beta-depleted transplantation in children. General study findings and limits: Newly generated T cells supplied most T-cell counts and diversity one year post-transplant. Two months or so post-transplant, alpha-beta T cells reportedly derived from several hundred expanded graft clones. From surviving recipient T cells and thymic progenitors came the high day-60 TCRbeta diversity observed in some patients.

Unique molecular identifiers were used in preparing the TCRbeta library. Via MiXCR, TCRdb re-called the PCR reads, giving one row per CDR3 protein. The sample lists 200,000 to 300,000 distinct CDR3 sequences; about 23% were seen once. V was cut by 3 bases and J by 0 bases, with 14 bases left in between. The V gene's germline CDR1 is LNHNV and CDR2 YYDKDF (reference sequence). CDR3 length equals 17 residues. Remarks on this clonotype: No antigen is known for it.

The TCR originated in a girl between 2 and 10 years old with Fanconi anemia, due to receive a stem cell transplant. The sample was PBMCs, taken before TCRalphabeta/CD19-depleted stem cell transplant. V and J are TRBV15 and TRBJ1-4; D may be TRBD1 (6 bases). As DNA, the CDR3 is TGTGCCACCAGCAGCCTAGATACAGGGACAACTAATGAAAAACTGTTTTTT. This codes for CATSSLDTGTTNEKLFF.